This passage covers 32 T cell receptor beta chains from one sample sequenced in a study of T cells in Graves' hyperthyroidism and ophthalmopathy. The investigators amplified TCR beta CDR3 regions from RNA transcripts. TCR CDR3 regions were first amplified by RT-PCR with HTBI primers. TCRdb fed the multiplex PCR reads into MiXCR, producing one record per CDR3 protein. The sample shows about 570,000 distinct CDR3 sequences, about 14% of them seen only once. Sequenced sample: blood. All receptors derive from a woman between 40 and 50 years old with Graves' hyperthyroidism.

V gene TRBV7-9 combines with J gene TRBJ2-7; 7 nucleotides match TRBD2. The V and J ends lost 1 base and 0 bases, in that order; junction bases with no gene match: 15. The CDR3 length is 19 residues. Germline lookup yields CDR1 SEHNR and CDR2 FQNEAQ (reference sequence). CDR3 DNA: TGTGCCAGCAGCTTAGGATCGTGGCTAGCGGAACCCGACTCCTACGAGCAGTACTTC. This encodes CASSLGSWLAEPDSYEQYF.

This clonotype was seen a handful of times. The chain couples TRBV9 to TRBJ2-2; tentatively, D is TRBD1 (6 bases). In germline, CDR1 is SGDLS, CDR2 YYNGEE. V was trimmed by 4 bases and J by 3 bases, leaving 19 bases between them. This CDR3 region has 17 residues. The CDR3, as DNA: TGTGCCAGCAGCCTTCAGGAATCGGACAGTTACACCGGGGAGCTGTTTTTT. Translation gives CASSLQESDSYTGELFF.

The V gene is TRBV6-2 or TRBV6-3, the J gene TRBJ2-2, with TRBD2 matching over 11 bases. This CDR3 comprises 17 residues. CDR1 and CDR2 (germline): MNHEY, SVGEGT. Losses at the gene ends were 0 bases for V and 4 bases for J; bases not matched to a gene: 4. The CDR3 is CASSYSRLAGGTGELFF. The CDR3 region has the DNA TGTGCCAGCAGTTACTCGCGGCTAGCGGGAGGCACCGGGGAGCTGTTTTTT.

The chain joins TRBV20-1 to TRBJ2-2; unclear D gene. CDR1 and CDR2 from the germline V gene are DFQATT and SNEGSKA (reference sequence). The CDR3 totals 17 residues. V dropped 0 bases and J dropped 4 bases, with 18 bases sitting between them. This CDR3 reads CSARDLVREERTGELFF. DNA for the CDR3: TGCAGTGCTAGAGATCTCGTTCGAGAAGAACGCACCGGGGAGCTGTTTTTT.

This clonotype was counted many times. Sequence at one end of the junction differs from germline and may be a read error. This chain joins TRBV5-1 and TRBJ2-7; tentatively, D is TRBD2 (6 bases). The CDR3 is made up of 15 amino acids. The V gene's germline CDR1 is SGHRS and CDR2 YFSETQ. The DNA of the CDR3 is TGCGTCAGCAGCTTGGTGGGGACTCTGGACGGCGAGCAGTACTTC. Residues: CVSSLVGTLDGEQYF. Full variable domain (remainder filled in from reference TRBV5-1 and TRBJ2-7): KAGVTQTPRYLIKTRGQQVTLSCSPISGHRSVSWYQQTPGQGLQFLFEYFSETQRNKGNFPGRFSGRQFSNSRSEMNVSTLELGDSALYLCVSSLVGTLDGEQYFGPGTRLTVT.

This clonotype was observed many times. The chain uses TRBV5-1 and TRBJ1-6, with 8 bases that match TRBD1. Germline assignment: CDR1 SGHRS and CDR2 YFSETQ. The ends lost 2 bases at V and 9 bases at J; junction bases unmatched: 7. CDR3 length: 15 residues. CDR3 sequence: CASSFQTGESSPLHF. The CDR3 DNA reads as TGCGCCAGCAGCTTCCAGACAGGGGAGAGTTCACCCCTCCACTTT.

V usage is TRBV6-1 and J usage is TRBJ2-1; no definite D call. This CDR3 region has 16 residues. Trimming left V 2 bases short and J 3 bases short, with 14 bases between. Germline V lookup: CDR1 MNHNS, CDR2 SASEGT. The CDR3 loop reads CASSEYPESYYNEQFF. The DNA of the CDR3 is TGTGCCAGCAGTGAATACCCTGAGTCTTACTACAATGAGCAGTTCTTC.

This clonotype was counted only a few times. This chain links TRBV28 with TRBJ2-5; 14 bases map to TRBD2. The germline V gene encodes CDR1 MDHEN and CDR2 SYDVKM. This CDR3 comprises 13 residues. With 1 base clipped from V and 14 bases from J, the junction kept 3 bases outside the gene matches. CDR3 region: CASSLSGLAGVYF. The DNA of the CDR3 is TGTGCCAGCAGTTTATCGGGACTAGCGGGAGTATACTTC.

In this sample, this clonotype turned up a few times. V is TRBV9 and J is TRBJ2-3, with D perhaps matching TRBD2 (5 bases). V gave up 4 bases and J gave up 5 bases, with 17 bases separating them. Germline V gene data show CDR1 as SGDLS and CDR2 as YYNGEE. The CDR3 consists of 15 residues. The CDR3 DNA reads as TGTGCCAGCAGCCCCTCCAGCGGTCTTTTAGATACGCAGTATTTT. Its translation: CASSPSSGLLDTQYF.

This clonotype was found many times. The rearrangement joins TRBV20-1 to TRBJ2-1; D gene uncertain. The CDR3 has 12 residues. Germline CDR1 and CDR2: DFQATT and SNEGSKA (reference sequence). Trimming shortened V by 3 bases and J by 5 bases, and 8 bases separated the two germline ends. The CDR3 loop is CSASNLNNEQFF. CDR3 nucleotides: TGCAGTGCTAGTAATCTGAACAATGAGCAGTTCTTC.

This clonotype has a single count. The chain couples TRBV19 to TRBJ1-1, with 8 bases fitting TRBD1. The ends lost 3 bases at V and 1 base at J; junction bases unmatched: 7. Germline CDR1 is LNHDA and CDR2 is SQIVND (reference sequence). The CDR3 has 16 residues. The CDR3 reads CASSIQGAFGNTEAFF. DNA of the CDR3: TGTGCCAGTAGTATTCAGGGGGCCTTTGGGAACACTGAAGCTTTCTTT.

CDR3 in DNA: TGTGCCAGCAGCTTGGTTCCAGGGCATCAAGAGACCCAGTACTTC. Amino acids: CASSLVPGHQETQYF. The rearrangement uses TRBV5-8 and TRBJ2-5; tentatively, D is TRBD1 (5 bases). Trimming left V 0 bases short and J 2 bases short, with 11 bases between. Germline V gives CDR1 SGHTS, CDR2 YDEGEE. The length of the CDR3 is 15 residues.

The table lists this clonotype with a few counts. The chain carries TRBV5-5 and TRBJ2-7; D uncertain. The CDR3 length is 15 residues. The germline CDR1 and CDR2 sequences are SGHKS and YYEKEE (reference sequence). V was clipped by 2 bases and J by 3 bases, with 15 bases between them. The CDR3 nucleotides are TGTGCCAGCAGCTTAACAGCCTCAAATATCTACGAGCAGTACTTC. Residues: CASSLTASNIYEQYF. The full variable domain, with the rest looked up from reference TRBV5-5 and TRBJ2-7, is DAGVTQSPTHLIKTRGQQVTLRCSPISGHKSVSWYQQVLGQGPQFIFQYYEKEERGRGNFPDRFSARQFPNYSSELNVNALLLGDSALYLCASSLTASNIYEQYFGPGTRLTVT.

There are a few counts of this clonotype. J is TRBJ2-1 and V is TRBV7-9; TRBD1 aligns across 7 bases. The V and J ends lost 4 bases and 7 bases, in that order; junction bases with no gene match: 7. The CDR3 contains 14 residues. The germline gives CDR1 SEHNR, CDR2 FQNEAQ (reference sequence). The CDR3 is CASSSPDRWNEQFF. As DNA, the CDR3 is TGTGCCAGCAGCTCCCCGGACAGGTGGAATGAGCAGTTCTTC.

The sample holds many counts of this clonotype. The rearrangement links TRBV2 to TRBJ1-2; 9 positions agree with TRBD1. This CDR3 has 14 residues. Germline-derived CDR1 and CDR2 are SNHLY and FYNNEI. Trimming cost V 8 bases and J 2 bases; bases outside gene matches: 6. In DNA form, the CDR3 reads TGTGCCAGCGGGACAGGGTTAACCAACTATGGCTACACCTTC. This translates into CASGTGLTNYGYTF.

This clonotype was found once. V usage is TRBV24-1 and J usage is TRBJ2-2; 11 bases agree with TRBD1. This CDR3 comprises 17 residues. J was trimmed by 7 bases and V by 4 bases; bases with no gene match: 10. Germline assignment: CDR1 KGHDR and CDR2 SFDVKD. CDR3 nucleotide sequence: TGTGCCACCAGTGACCATACCGGGACAGGGGGGTTCGGGGAGCTGTTTTTT. It specifies CATSDHTGTGGFGELFF.

This sequence joins TRBV9 and TRBJ2-7, with TRBD1 matching 7 bases. The CDR3 length is 15 residues. V trimming: 4 bases; J trimming: 6 bases; junction bases outside the gene matches: 13. From germline, CDR1 is SGDLS and CDR2 YYNGEE. The CDR3 DNA is TGTGCCAGCAGCCCCACAGGACAGGCCCTAGGCGAGCAGTACTTC. Its protein is CASSPTGQALGEQYF.

The chain carries TRBV19 and TRBJ1-5, with D possibly TRBD1 on 6 matching bases. CDR1 is LNHDA and CDR2 is SQIVND in the germline V gene (reference sequence). The CDR3 runs to 14 residues. V lost 6 bases and J 5 bases, leaving 14 bases between the germline ends. The DNA for the CDR3 is TGTGCCAGTAGCCTGGACAGACCCCATCAGCCCCAGCATTTT. Residues: CASSLDRPHQPQHF.

This clonotype was detected ten times or more. V and J are TRBV7-9 and TRBJ2-3; D ambiguous. CDR1 SEHNR and CDR2 FQNEAQ come from the germline V gene (reference sequence). V was cut by 0 bases and J by 2 bases, with 6 bases left in between. CDR3 length: 14 residues. In nucleotides, the CDR3 is TGTGCCAGCAGCTTAGCGGAGCTCACAGATACGCAGTATTTT. Translated: CASSLAELTDTQYF. Based on the CDR3 plus reference TRBV7-9 and TRBJ2-3, the full variable domain is DTGVSQNPRHKITKRGQNVTFRCDPISEHNRLYWYRQTLGQGPEFLTYFQNEAQLEKSRLLSDRFSAERPKGSFSTLEIQRTEQGDSAMYLCASSLAELTDTQYFGPGTRLTVL.

This clonotype was picked up a small number of times. This chain connects TRBV29-1 to TRBJ2-3, with 8 nucleotides matching TRBD1. The germline V gene encodes CDR1 SQVTM and CDR2 ANQGSEA. CDR3 size: 16 residues. The J segment lost 1 base and the V segment lost 0 bases, leaving 6 bases of the junction unmatched. The CDR3 sequence is CSVEDPGQDRTDTQYF. CDR3 nucleotide sequence: TGCAGCGTTGAAGATCCGGGACAGGACCGCACAGATACGCAGTATTTT.

The chain has TRBV24-1 and TRBJ2-5; D ambiguous. This CDR3 spans 18 amino acids. V lost 4 bases to trimming and J lost 5 bases, with 25 bases between them. The germline gives CDR1 KGHDR, CDR2 SFDVKD. Written as DNA, the CDR3 is TGTGCCACCAGTGACCCCCAGAAGGACGCCACGCCATGGGAGACCCAGTACTTC. This sequence encodes CATSDPQKDATPWETQYF.

This clonotype was detected only a few times. The gene calls are TRBV12-3 or TRBV12-4 and TRBJ2-7; tentatively, D is TRBD1 (5 bases). CDR3 size: 13 residues. The ends were cut back, 5 bases at V and 0 bases at J, with 8 bases in the middle. This chain's CDR3 is CASSIRASYEQYF. The CDR3 nucleotides read TGTGCCAGCAGTATCAGGGCCTCCTACGAGCAGTACTTC.

This clonotype was observed many times. The gene calls are TRBV20-1 and TRBJ1-6; D perhaps matches TRBD1 (6 bases). The CDR3 contains 16 residues. Germline V CDR1 and CDR2: DFQATT, SNEGSKA (reference sequence). V lost 5 bases, J lost 0 bases, and 14 bases lay in between. CDR3 protein: CSAWDTASSYNSPLHF. The CDR3 coding sequence is TGCAGTGCTTGGGACACAGCAAGCTCCTATAATTCACCCCTCCACTTT.

The chain employs TRBV27 and TRBJ1-2; 7 bases agree with TRBD1. The CDR3 has 13 residues. Per the germline V gene, CDR1 is MNHEY and CDR2 is SMNVEV (reference sequence). Losses at the gene ends were 6 bases for V and 8 bases for J; bases not matched to a gene: 9. CDR3 sequence (DNA): TGTGCCAGCAGGGCCGAAGGGGGCGCCGGCTACACCTTC. This sequence encodes CASRAEGGAGYTF.

This clonotype was detected ten times or more. The rearrangement uses TRBV7-2 and TRBJ2-7; no definite D call. The CDR3 runs 14 residues. Germline values: CDR1 SGHTA, CDR2 FQGNSA. V lost 3 bases, J lost 0 bases, and 9 bases lay in between. CDR3 amino acids: CASSLDESSYEQYF. As DNA, the CDR3 is TGTGCCAGCAGCTTGGACGAAAGCTCCTACGAGCAGTACTTC.

This clonotype was observed at least ten times. The chain combines TRBV20-1 with TRBJ1-2; possibly TRBD1 for D (5 bases). Germline V gene data show CDR1 as DFQATT and CDR2 as SNEGSKA (reference sequence). The CDR3 runs to 10 residues. The germline V and J ends were trimmed by 7 bases and 8 bases, with 11 bases remaining between them. The chain's CDR3 is CSVPGGGYTF. The CDR3 DNA sequence: TGCAGTGTCCCCGGGGGGGGCTACACCTTC.

The chain uses TRBV4-1 and TRBJ2-3; either TRBD1 or TRBD2 may fit D (5 bases each). Germline loops: CDR1 MGHRA, CDR2 YSYEKL. The CDR3 totals 18 residues. V was clipped by 3 bases and J by 4 bases, with 23 bases between them. CDR3 DNA sequence: TGCGCCAGCAGCCAGGACCCAATCCAGCTGGGGGTGGCAGATACGCAGTATTTT. Protein sequence: CASSQDPIQLGVADTQYF.

The V gene is TRBV4-1, the J gene TRBJ1-4; a weak D match, TRBD1 (5 bases). The CDR3 has 18 residues. CDR1 MGHRA and CDR2 YSYEKL come from the germline V gene. V lost 0 bases and J 5 bases, leaving 19 bases between the germline ends. The DNA for the CDR3 is TGCGCCAGCAGCCAAGATATTAGGCCGGGCGCAGGGAATGAAAAACTGTTTTTT. Amino acids: CASSQDIRPGAGNEKLFF.

This clonotype has a count of ten or more. CDR3 loop: CASSLLAGGAGELFF. Here the CDR3 DNA reads TGTGCCAGCAGCTTATTAGCGGGAGGCGCCGGGGAGCTGTTTTTT. The J gene is TRBJ2-2, the V gene TRBV11-3; 10 bases are shared with TRBD2. V dropped 2 bases and J dropped 6; count of bases not matched to a gene: 3. This CDR3 region has 15 residues. The germline V gene has CDR1 SGHNT and CDR2 YENEEA. The variable domain in full, with the rest retrieved from reference TRBV11-3 and TRBJ2-2, is EAGVVQSPRYKIIEKKQPVAFWCNPISGHNTLYWYLQNLGQGPELLIRYENEEAVDDSQLPKDRFSAERLKGVDSTLKIQPAELGDSAVYLCASSLLAGGAGELFFGEGSRLTVL.

A few counts support this clonotype. The chain carries TRBV6-6 and TRBJ2-1; 12 bases fit TRBD2. The ends lost 0 bases at V and 5 bases at J; junction bases unmatched: 5. The CDR3 spans 17 residues. The V gene's germline CDR1 is MNHNY and CDR2 SVGAGI (reference sequence). Written as DNA, the CDR3 is TGTGCCAGCAGTTACTCGGGGGGACTAGCGGGCGACAATGAGCAGTTCTTC. Its protein is CASSYSGGLAGDNEQFF.

The chain is built from TRBV19 and TRBJ2-7, with a weak D call TRBD2 (6 bases). V was cut by 3 bases and J by 3 bases, with 12 bases left in between. The CDR3 totals 14 residues. Germline-derived CDR1 and CDR2 are LNHDA and SQIVND (reference sequence). The chain's CDR3 is CASSISSGVYEQYF. In DNA form, the CDR3 reads TGTGCCAGTAGTATCAGTAGCGGAGTCTACGAGCAGTACTTC.

This clonotype was seen repeatedly, ten times or more. CDR3 coding DNA: TGCAGTGCTAGAGATACAGTGGGAAACACCATATATTTT. Amino acids: CSARDTVGNTIYF. The chain employs TRBV20-1 and TRBJ1-3; D unresolved. V lost 0 bases and J 4 bases, leaving 7 bases between the germline ends. This CDR3 spans 13 amino acids. CDR1 DFQATT and CDR2 SNEGSKA come from the germline V gene (reference sequence).